The entry below gives a single T cell receptor beta chain sequence along with its context. Antigen: not known. This record belongs to a study of human T cells and chemical hapten exposure. Study-level information: All patients underwent weekly scalp dosing with diphenylcyclopropenone for the full roughly 25-week study. Alopecia universalis, totalis or areata was present in patients who were mostly female. General observations from the study: All donors were alopecia patients, so their immunity may differ from that of healthy people.

TCRdb ran MiXCR on the RACE reads and lists one entry per CDR3 protein. The sample records a few hundred thousand distinct CDR3 sequences, about 6% being singletons. The CDR3 sequence is 13 residues long. CDR1 MNHEY and CDR2 SVGAGI come from the germline V gene. V was clipped by 5 bases and J by 8 bases; unmatched bases: 6. Described time point: patch test 2, 6 weeks after DPC sensitization. Described treatment: therapeutic diphenylcyclopropenone sensitization with weekly scalp DPC. Donors, patients with alopecia ranging from 18 to 70 years old and judged suitable for DPC, provided samples. The chain recombines TRBV6-5 with TRBJ2-4; the match to TRBD1 covers 7 bases. This TCR derives from a woman younger than 30 with alopecia areata. Some clones in this sample may be carry-over from other donors' samples. The input for sequencing was whole blood, taken in connection with sensitization to the hapten diphenylcyclopropenone (DPC). CDR3 residues: CASSRGQADIQYF. The CDR3 nucleotides are TGTGCCAGCAGTAGAGGACAGGCGGACATTCAGTACTTC.